This is a list of T cell receptor beta chains from one sample in a study of early T cells in non-severe SARS-CoV-2 infection. TCRdb re-analysed the 5' RACE reads in MiXCR, keeping a single row per CDR3 protein. This sample has 45,000 to 60,000 distinct CDR3 sequences, with under 11% found just once. The sequenced material came from whole blood. The receptor set was obtained from an adult who was a healthcare worker with PCR-confirmed SARS-CoV-2 infection or an uninfected control (not recorded which). The CDR3 runs from the conserved cysteine through the conserved F or W. D genes are given only for firm matches. Some rows mark clone size as missing; the rest say once, few, many or name a class of expanded clone.

d_call: -; v_call: TRBV5-1; clone_size: -; j_call: TRBJ1-3; cdr3_aa: CASSIQPFSGNTIYF; cdr3_nt: TGCGCCAGCAGCATCCAGCCTTTCTCTGGAAACACCATATATTTT
d_call: TRBD2; v_call: TRBV20-1; clone_size: -; j_call: TRBJ2-3; cdr3_aa: CSAGASRGVRTDTQYF; cdr3_nt: TGCAGTGCAGGCGCGTCGCGGGGGGTCCGCACAGATACGCAGTATTTT
d_call: -; v_call: TRBV12-3/TRBV12-4; clone_size: few; j_call: TRBJ1-1; cdr3_aa: CASRLRADWNTEAFF; cdr3_nt: TGTGCCAGCAGACTGAGGGCAGATTGGAACACTGAAGCTTTCTTT
d_call: -; v_call: TRBV21-1; clone_size: -; j_call: TRBJ1-5; cdr3_aa: CASSTLAGGGHQPQHF; cdr3_nt: TGTGCCAGCAGCACCCTAGCCGGCGGGGGACATCAGCCCCAGCATTTT
d_call: TRBD1; v_call: TRBV5-5; clone_size: many; j_call: TRBJ2-3; cdr3_aa: CASSNTGVRDTQYF; cdr3_nt: TGTGCCAGCAGCAACACAGGGGTGAGGGATACGCAGTATTTT
d_call: TRBD2; v_call: TRBV29-1; clone_size: few; j_call: TRBJ2-1; cdr3_aa: CSVEERLAGVWKFF; cdr3_nt: TGCAGCGTTGAAGAACGACTAGCGGGGGTATGGAAGTTCTTC
d_call: TRBD2; v_call: TRBV7-2; clone_size: many; j_call: TRBJ2-1; cdr3_aa: CASSLVFPGTSGFGGQFF; cdr3_nt: TGTGCCAGCAGCTTAGTCTTCCCCGGGACTAGCGGTTTTGGTGGGCAGTTCTTC
d_call: -; v_call: TRBV6-6; clone_size: many; j_call: TRBJ2-3; cdr3_aa: CASSYGALLTDTQYF; cdr3_nt: TGTGCCAGCAGTTACGGGGCCCTACTCACAGATACGCAGTATTTT
d_call: -; v_call: TRBV7-9; clone_size: few; j_call: TRBJ1-5; cdr3_aa: CASTLQGIEPQHF; cdr3_nt: TGTGCCAGCACCCTTCAGGGGATTGAGCCCCAGCATTTT
d_call: -; v_call: TRBV19; clone_size: many; j_call: TRBJ2-6; cdr3_aa: CASSIGASGANVLTF; cdr3_nt: TGTGCCAGTAGTATCGGGGCTTCTGGGGCCAACGTCCTGACTTTC
d_call: -; v_call: TRBV4-3; clone_size: many; j_call: TRBJ1-2; cdr3_aa: CASSQVTQGYYGYTF; cdr3_nt: TGCGCCAGCAGCCAAGTTACTCAGGGCTACTATGGCTACACCTTC
d_call: -; v_call: TRBV4-1; clone_size: many; j_call: TRBJ2-5; cdr3_aa: CASSHGDVETQYF; cdr3_nt: TGCGCCAGCAGCCACGGGGATGTAGAGACCCAGTACTTC
d_call: TRBD2; v_call: TRBV9; clone_size: many; j_call: TRBJ2-7; cdr3_aa: CASSVGSSGRSEQYF; cdr3_nt: TGTGCCAGCAGCGTAGGTTCTAGCGGGAGAAGCGAGCAGTACTTC
d_call: -; v_call: TRBV19; clone_size: -; j_call: TRBJ2-4; cdr3_aa: CASSIGNLAKNIQYF; cdr3_nt: TGTGCCAGTAGTATAGGGAACCTAGCCAAAAACATTCAGTACTTC
d_call: -; v_call: TRBV5-6; clone_size: -; j_call: TRBJ1-3; cdr3_aa: CASSLQGGGNTIYF; cdr3_nt: TGTGCCAGCAGCTTACAGGGAGGTGGAAACACCATATATTTT
d_call: TRBD2; v_call: TRBV3-1; clone_size: many; j_call: TRBJ2-3; cdr3_aa: CASSQPVGTSGSASTDTQYF; cdr3_nt: TGTGCCAGCAGCCAACCGGTCGGCACTAGCGGGAGCGCAAGCACAGATACGCAGTATTTT
d_call: -; v_call: TRBV19; clone_size: -; j_call: TRBJ2-2; cdr3_aa: CASSYRVPGELFF; cdr3_nt: TGTGCCAGTAGTTACAGGGTTCCCGGGGAGCTGTTTTTT
d_call: -; v_call: TRBV2; clone_size: many; j_call: TRBJ1-1; cdr3_aa: CASSEALRVFYTEAFF; cdr3_nt: TGTGCCAGCAGTGAAGCGCTTCGGGTTTTTTACACTGAAGCTTTCTTT
d_call: TRBD1; v_call: TRBV7-2; clone_size: many; j_call: TRBJ2-7; cdr3_aa: CASSSGTGVEQYF; cdr3_nt: TGTGCCAGCAGCTCCGGGACAGGGGTCGAGCAGTACTTC
d_call: TRBD1; v_call: TRBV10-3; clone_size: few; j_call: TRBJ1-6; cdr3_aa: CAISDADRDYSPLHF; cdr3_nt: TGTGCCATCAGTGACGCAGACAGGGATTATTCACCCCTCCACTTT
d_call: -; v_call: TRBV20-1; clone_size: -; j_call: TRBJ1-1; cdr3_aa: CSARQGEVVNTEAFF; cdr3_nt: TGCAGTGCTAGGCAGGGTGAGGTAGTGAACACTGAAGCTTTCTTT
d_call: -; v_call: TRBV5-1; clone_size: many; j_call: TRBJ2-1; cdr3_aa: CASRDGNNEQFF; cdr3_nt: TGCGCCAGCAGGGACGGGAACAATGAGCAGTTCTTC
d_call: -; v_call: TRBV12-3/TRBV12-4; clone_size: many; j_call: TRBJ2-3; cdr3_aa: CASSLFLTGAQDTQYF; cdr3_nt: TGTGCCAGCAGTTTATTTTTAACAGGAGCACAAGATACGCAGTATTTT
d_call: TRBD1; v_call: TRBV11-2; clone_size: -; j_call: TRBJ2-2; cdr3_aa: CASSLGQGVGELFF; cdr3_nt: TGTGCCAGCAGCTTAGGACAGGGTGTCGGGGAGCTGTTTTTT
d_call: -; v_call: TRBV12-3/TRBV12-4; clone_size: few; j_call: TRBJ2-5; cdr3_aa: CASSFRSLWETQYF; cdr3_nt: TGTGCCAGCAGTTTTCGGTCTTTGTGGGAGACCCAGTACTTC
d_call: -; v_call: TRBV6-2/TRBV6-3; clone_size: many; j_call: TRBJ2-1; cdr3_aa: CASKGRLSYNEQFF; cdr3_nt: TGTGCCTCGAAGGGGAGACTCTCCTACAATGAGCAGTTCTTC